These 7 T cell receptor beta chains were all obtained from the same sample, sequenced in a study of PD-1 blockade in classical Hodgkin lymphoma. Indicated time point: newly diagnosed, previously untreated cHL patient sample. Negative selection with magnetic separation was used to purify CD4+ T cells from thawed PBMCs. The protocol was immunoSEQ multiplex PCR, while the TCRdb copy is restricted to in-frame clones and leaves out a portion. Seen here are 20,000 to 25,000 clones, 90% observed once, and the top ten hold roughly 0.38%. Sequenced material: CD4+ T cells from blood. These receptors all come from a human donor with classical Hodgkin lymphoma.

The J gene is TRBJ2-7, the V gene TRBV23-1; tentatively, D is TRBD2 (5 bases). TRBV23-1 is assigned to the ORF class and has an uncertain function. The CDR3 contains 15 residues. V dropped 2 bases and J dropped 4 bases, with 15 bases sitting between them. The CDR3 DNA is TGCGCCAGCAGTCAAAAGTTTTTGGGAGTTTACGAGCAGTACTTC. Encoded protein: CASSQKFLGVYEQYF.

The J gene is TRBJ2-5, the V gene TRBV4-2; 7 bases are a match to TRBD1. The CDR3 length is 15 residues. V gave up 1 base and J gave up 6 bases; unmatched junction bases: 8. Germline V lookup: CDR1 LGHNA, CDR2 YNFKEQ. The CDR3 DNA reads TGTGCCAGCAGCCAAGGCGTCGACAGGGAGAAGACCCAGTACTTC. This translates into CASSQGVDREKTQYF.

The chain links TRBV7-9 to TRBJ2-3, with 12 bases identical to TRBD2. Germline V gene data show CDR1 as SEHNR and CDR2 as FQNEAQ (reference sequence). The V gene end was trimmed by 5 bases and the J gene end by 5 bases; junction bases not matched to a gene: 8. This CDR3 region has 16 residues. The CDR3 sequence: CASSTGTSGFQDTQYF. The CDR3 DNA follows: TGTGCCAGCAGCACGGGGACTAGCGGGTTCCAAGATACGCAGTATTTT.

The chain is built from TRBV15 and TRBJ1-1; 9 bases fit TRBD1. CDR1 LNHNV and CDR2 YYDKDF come from the germline V gene (reference sequence). The junction had 11 bases not matched to a gene; V was cut back by 4 bases and J by 8 bases. The CDR3 extends over 15 amino acids. This chain's CDR3 is CATSTRDRAGREAFF. The CDR3 DNA follows: TGTGCCACCAGCACCCGGGACAGGGCTGGAAGGGAAGCTTTCTTT.

The genes are TRBV21-1 and TRBJ2-1. TRBV21-1 represents a pseudogene. The CDR3 runs 10 residues. The CDR3 loop is CASANNEQFF. The CDR3 region has the DNA TGTGCCAGCGCCAACAATGAGCAGTTCTTC.

V gene TRBV19 combines with J gene TRBJ1-5, with D unclear. With 5 bases removed from V and 1 base from J, the gap between germline ends came to 15 bases. CDR1 is LNHDA, CDR2 SQIVND, per germline (reference sequence). The length of the CDR3 is 16 residues. In DNA, the CDR3 is TGTGCCAGTAGTCCTCGGCAGATCGGAAGCAATCAGCCCCAGCATTTT. It codes for CASSPRQIGSNQPQHF.

The rearrangement uses TRBV4-1 and TRBJ2-2; 12 nucleotides agree with TRBD2. The CDR3 consists of 17 residues. CDR1 is MGHRA, CDR2 YSYEKL, per germline. Unmatched junction bases numbered 2, after V lost 2 bases and J lost 1 base. The CDR3 DNA follows: TGCGCCAGCAGCCAAAGGACTAGCGGGATGAACACCGGGGAGCTGTTTTTT. As protein: CASSQRTSGMNTGELFF.